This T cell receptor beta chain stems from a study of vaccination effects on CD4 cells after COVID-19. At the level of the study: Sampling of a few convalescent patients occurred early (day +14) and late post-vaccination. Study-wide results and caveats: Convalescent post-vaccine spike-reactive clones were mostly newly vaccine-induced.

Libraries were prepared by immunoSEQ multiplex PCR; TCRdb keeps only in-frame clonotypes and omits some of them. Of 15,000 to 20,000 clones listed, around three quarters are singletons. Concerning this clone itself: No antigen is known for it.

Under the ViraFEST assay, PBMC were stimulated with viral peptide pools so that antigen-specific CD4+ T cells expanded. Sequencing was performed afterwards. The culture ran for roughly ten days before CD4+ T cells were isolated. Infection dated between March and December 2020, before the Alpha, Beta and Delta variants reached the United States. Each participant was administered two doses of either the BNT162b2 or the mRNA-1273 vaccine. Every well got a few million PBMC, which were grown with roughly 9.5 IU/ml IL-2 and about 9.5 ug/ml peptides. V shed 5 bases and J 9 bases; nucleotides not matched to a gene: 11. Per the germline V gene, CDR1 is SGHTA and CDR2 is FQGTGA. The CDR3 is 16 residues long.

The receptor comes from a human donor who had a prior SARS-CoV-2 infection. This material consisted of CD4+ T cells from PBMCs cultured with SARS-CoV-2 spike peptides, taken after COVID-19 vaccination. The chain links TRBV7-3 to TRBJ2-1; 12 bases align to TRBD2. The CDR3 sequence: CASSATSGSLWGEQFF. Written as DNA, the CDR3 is TGTGCCAGCAGCGCGACTAGCGGGAGTCTGTGGGGTGAGCAGTTCTTC.